The 5 T cell receptor beta chains below all came from one sample that was sequenced in a study of cytomegalovirus exposure and HLA in healthy donors. The PCR made use of 60 Vbeta and 13 Jbeta primers. Sequencing was performed with immunoSEQ multiplex PCR; in TCRdb, only in-frame clones are kept and a portion is missing. The sample lists 90,000 to 150,000 clones; 77% were seen once. The material sequenced was PBMCs. These receptor sequences come from a man aged 40-55 years in good health and CMV-seropositive.

V gene TRBV11-1 combines with J gene TRBJ1-1; 8 bases align to TRBD1. CDR1 and CDR2 from the germline V gene are SGHAT and FQDESV (reference sequence). V gave up 5 bases and J gave up 3 bases; unmatched junction bases: 14. CDR3 length: 17 amino acids. This chain's CDR3 is CASSQPRTGSADTEAFF. The CDR3 DNA sequence: TGTGCCAGCAGCCAGCCACGGACAGGGTCGGCGGACACTGAAGCTTTCTTT.

This chain connects TRBV7-9 to TRBJ2-3; a possible D gene is TRBD2 (5 bases). This CDR3 comprises 12 residues. Trimming took 6 bases from V and 4 from J, leaving 8 bases between them. Germline CDR1 is SEHNR and CDR2 is FQNEAQ (reference sequence). CDR3 protein: CASSSGADTQYF. CDR3 sequence (DNA): TGTGCCAGCAGTTCCGGGGCAGATACGCAGTATTTT.

The V call is TRBV19, the J call TRBJ2-1; D ambiguous. The length of the CDR3 is 13 residues. The germline V and J ends were trimmed by 1 base and 5 bases, with 6 bases remaining between them. Germline V gene lookup returns CDR1 LNHDA and CDR2 SQIVND (reference sequence). CDR3 coding DNA: TGTGCCAGTAGTATAGCCAGGAACAATGAGCAGTTCTTC. Encoded protein: CASSIARNNEQFF.

The J gene is TRBJ2-3, the V gene TRBV27; TRBD1 matches 7 bases. The J segment lost 0 bases and the V segment lost 5 bases, leaving 5 bases of the junction unmatched. Per germline, CDR1 MNHEY and CDR2 SMNVEV (reference sequence). The CDR3 runs to 15 residues. CDR3 nucleotides: TGTGCCAGCAGTCCCTGGACAGGTAGCACAGATACGCAGTATTTT. This encodes CASSPWTGSTDTQYF.

Note on this clone: Other DNA sequences in this sample translate to the same CDR3. The chain links TRBV6-6 to TRBJ1-2; maybe TRBD1 (6 bases). The V gene lost 6 bases and the J gene lost 4 bases, with 12 bases spanning the gap. The CDR3 totals 13 residues. CDR1 and CDR2 from the germline V gene are MNHNY and SVGAGI (reference sequence). For the CDR3, the DNA is TGTGCCAGCAGACAGGGCGGGAGCTATGGCTACACCTTC. This encodes CASRQGGSYGYTF.